The text below deals with one T cell receptor (beta chain). The antigen is unknown. Profiling relied on immunoSEQ multiplex PCR, and the TCRdb table lists in-frame clones only, not all of them. The sample shows roughly 100,000 clones, about 87% of them seen only once. These data belong to a study of T cell responses to AZD1222 COVID-19 vaccine. The CDR3 extends over 12 amino acids. V lost 5 bases and J lost 6, with 5 bases in between. General study findings and limits: In the spike-specific TCR repertoire, nearly half reportedly target unmutated variant regions. Vaccine-associated CD4 TCRs spanned spike, dominant at 160-218 and 743-854. Females made up more of the donors, who were largely white British, and clonal diversity may have come out too low. Of the AZD1222 recipients, only 6 or 7 were seropositive at baseline.

The TCR was taken from an adult in good health. V is TRBV12-3 or TRBV12-4 and J is TRBJ1-6; D is unresolved. The source was peripheral blood, collected on day 0 of AZD1222 vaccination. The CDR3 reads CASSTANSPLHF. DNA for the CDR3: TGTGCCAGCAGTACAGCTAATTCACCCCTCCACTTT.